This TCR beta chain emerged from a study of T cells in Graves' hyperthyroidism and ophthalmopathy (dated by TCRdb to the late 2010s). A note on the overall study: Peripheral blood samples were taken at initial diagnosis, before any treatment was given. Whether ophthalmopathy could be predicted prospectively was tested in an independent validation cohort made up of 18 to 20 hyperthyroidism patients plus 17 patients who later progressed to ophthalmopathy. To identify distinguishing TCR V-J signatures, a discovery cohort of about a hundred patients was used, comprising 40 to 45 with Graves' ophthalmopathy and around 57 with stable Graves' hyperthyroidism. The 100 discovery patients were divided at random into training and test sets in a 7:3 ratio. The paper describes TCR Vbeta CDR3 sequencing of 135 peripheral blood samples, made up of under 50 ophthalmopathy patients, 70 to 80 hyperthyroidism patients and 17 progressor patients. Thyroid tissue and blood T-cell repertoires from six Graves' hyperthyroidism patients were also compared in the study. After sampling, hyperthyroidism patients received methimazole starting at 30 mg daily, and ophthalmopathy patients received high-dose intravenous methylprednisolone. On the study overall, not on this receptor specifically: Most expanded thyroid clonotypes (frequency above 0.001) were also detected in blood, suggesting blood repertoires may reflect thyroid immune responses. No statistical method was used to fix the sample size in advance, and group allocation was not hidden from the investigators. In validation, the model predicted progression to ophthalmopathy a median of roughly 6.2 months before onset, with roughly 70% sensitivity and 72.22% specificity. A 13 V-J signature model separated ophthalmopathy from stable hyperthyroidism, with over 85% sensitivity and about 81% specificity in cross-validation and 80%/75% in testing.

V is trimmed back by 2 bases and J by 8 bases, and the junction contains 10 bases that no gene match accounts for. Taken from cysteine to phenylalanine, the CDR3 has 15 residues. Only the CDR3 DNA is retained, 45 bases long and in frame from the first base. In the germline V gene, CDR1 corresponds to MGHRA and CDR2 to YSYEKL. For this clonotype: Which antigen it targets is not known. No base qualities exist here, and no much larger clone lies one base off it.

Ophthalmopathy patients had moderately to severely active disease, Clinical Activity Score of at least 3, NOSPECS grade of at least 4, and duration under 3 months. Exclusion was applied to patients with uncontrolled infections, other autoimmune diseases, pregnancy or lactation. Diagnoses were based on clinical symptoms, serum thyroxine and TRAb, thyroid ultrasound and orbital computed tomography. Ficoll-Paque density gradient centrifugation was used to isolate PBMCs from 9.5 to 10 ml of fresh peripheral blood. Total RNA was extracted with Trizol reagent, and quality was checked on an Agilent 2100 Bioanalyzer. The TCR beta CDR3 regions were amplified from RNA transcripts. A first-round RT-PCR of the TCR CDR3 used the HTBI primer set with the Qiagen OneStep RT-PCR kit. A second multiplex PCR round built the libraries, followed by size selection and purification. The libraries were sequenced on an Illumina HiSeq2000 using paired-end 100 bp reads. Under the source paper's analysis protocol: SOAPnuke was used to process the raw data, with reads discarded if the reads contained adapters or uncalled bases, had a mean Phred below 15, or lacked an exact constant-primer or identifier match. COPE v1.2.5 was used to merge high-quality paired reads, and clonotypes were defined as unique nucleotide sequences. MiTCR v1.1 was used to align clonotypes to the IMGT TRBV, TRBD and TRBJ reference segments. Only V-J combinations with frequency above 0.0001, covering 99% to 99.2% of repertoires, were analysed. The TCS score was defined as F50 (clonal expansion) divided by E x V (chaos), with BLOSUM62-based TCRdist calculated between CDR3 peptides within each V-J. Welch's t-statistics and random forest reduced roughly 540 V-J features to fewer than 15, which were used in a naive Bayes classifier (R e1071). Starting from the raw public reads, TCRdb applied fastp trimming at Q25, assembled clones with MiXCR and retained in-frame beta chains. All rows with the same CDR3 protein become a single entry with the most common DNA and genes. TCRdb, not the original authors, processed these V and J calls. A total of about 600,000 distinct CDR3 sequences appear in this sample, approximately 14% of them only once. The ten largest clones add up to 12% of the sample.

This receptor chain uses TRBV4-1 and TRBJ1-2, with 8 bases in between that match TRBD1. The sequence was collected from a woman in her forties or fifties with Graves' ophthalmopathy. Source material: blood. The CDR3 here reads CASSQNVGQAGGYTF. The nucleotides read TGCGCCAGCAGCCAAAACGTGGGACAGGCTGGGGGCTACACCTTC.